This T cell receptor beta chain was recovered during a study of blood T cell repertoires in COVID-19. The wider study: Samples taken during acute and convalescent COVID-19 were collected in the United States, Italy and Spain. PBMCs, B-cell-depleted T cells, or T cells were the source of the cDNA or gDNA that made up the material.

The CDR3 contains 14 residues. V was trimmed by 4 bases and J by 6 bases, leaving 14 bases between them. The V gene's germline CDR1 is SNHLY and CDR2 FYNNEI. Cohort placement rested on clinical history that participants reported themselves. In the authors' workflow: Researchers report that nucleated cell counts were estimated from reference gene primer amplification. Data came from immunoSEQ multiplex PCR; TCRdb stores just in-frame clones and leaves some out. V and J calls plus clone size are reproduced from that table; the DNA served to infer D and trimming. This table has more than 300,000 clones, about 85% appearing once.

Specimen: PBMCs or T cells enriched from blood (not recorded which). The chain joins TRBV2 to TRBJ2-3; no definite D call. This receptor was identified in a woman in her 30s who had recovered from COVID-19. CDR3 in DNA: TGTGCCAGCAGTGTCTTAGTTTCTTGGGATACGCAGTATTTT. It is translated as CASSVLVSWDTQYF.